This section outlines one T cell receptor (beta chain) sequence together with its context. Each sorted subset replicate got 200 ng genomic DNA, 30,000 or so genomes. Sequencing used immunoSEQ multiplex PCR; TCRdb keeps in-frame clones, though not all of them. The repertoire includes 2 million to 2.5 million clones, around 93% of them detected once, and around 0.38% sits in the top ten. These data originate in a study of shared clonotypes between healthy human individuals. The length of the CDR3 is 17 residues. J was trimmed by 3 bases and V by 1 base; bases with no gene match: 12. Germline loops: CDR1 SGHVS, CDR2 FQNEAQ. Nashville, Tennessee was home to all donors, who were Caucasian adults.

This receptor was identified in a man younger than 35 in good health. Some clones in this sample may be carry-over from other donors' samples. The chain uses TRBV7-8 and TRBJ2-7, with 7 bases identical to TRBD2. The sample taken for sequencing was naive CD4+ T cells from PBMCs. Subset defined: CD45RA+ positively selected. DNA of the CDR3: TGTGCCAGCAGCTTAGGACCAATAGCGGGCCTTAACTACGAGCAGTACTTC. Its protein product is CASSLGPIAGLNYEQYF.